This TCR beta chain was sequenced for a study of PD-1 blockade in classical Hodgkin lymphoma. Regarding the study as a whole: Baseline TCR diversity was reportedly lower in newly diagnosed patients than in healthy donors. It was reported as lower still in relapsed/refractory patients.

Time point noted: cycle 4 day 1 (C4D1), after less than 7 weeks of nivolumab. Brentuximab vedotin exposure varied, and every patient relapsed after autologous stem cell transplantation. Magnetic negative selection was used to purify CD4+ T cells from thawed PBMCs. Profiling relied on immunoSEQ multiplex PCR, and the TCRdb table lists in-frame clones only, not all of them. The sample has about 30,000 clones, approximately 90% seen once; the top ten hold approximately 0.45%. This CDR3 comprises 16 residues. The V gene's germline CDR1 is SGHDT and CDR2 YYEEEE. Trimming shortened V by 4 bases and J by 5 bases, and 21 bases separated the two germline ends. As regards this clone: Its antigen is not known.

This receptor was taken from a human donor with classical Hodgkin lymphoma. Sequences were derived from CD4+ T cells from blood, sampled before the fourth cycle of nivolumab. This chain links TRBV5-6 with TRBJ1-2; tentatively, D is TRBD1 (5 bases). The CDR3 loop is CASSVGTPTGGYGYTF. As DNA, the CDR3 is TGTGCCAGCAGCGTGGGCACTCCCACAGGAGGATATGGCTACACCTTC.